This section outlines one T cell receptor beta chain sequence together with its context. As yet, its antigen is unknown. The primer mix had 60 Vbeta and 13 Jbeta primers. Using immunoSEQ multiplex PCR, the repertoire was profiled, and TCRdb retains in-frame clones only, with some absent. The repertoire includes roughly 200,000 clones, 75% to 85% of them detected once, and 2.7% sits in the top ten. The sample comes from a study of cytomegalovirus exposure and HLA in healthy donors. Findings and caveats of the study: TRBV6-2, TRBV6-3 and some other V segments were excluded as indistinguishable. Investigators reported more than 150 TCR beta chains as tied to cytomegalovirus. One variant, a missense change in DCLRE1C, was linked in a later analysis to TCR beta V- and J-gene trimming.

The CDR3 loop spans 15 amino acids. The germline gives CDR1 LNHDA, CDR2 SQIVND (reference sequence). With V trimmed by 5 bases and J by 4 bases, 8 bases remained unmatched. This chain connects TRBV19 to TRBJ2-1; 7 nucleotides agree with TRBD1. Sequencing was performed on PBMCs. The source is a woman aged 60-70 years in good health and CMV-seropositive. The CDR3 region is CASSPVGTVYNEQFF. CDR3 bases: TGTGCCAGTAGTCCAGTTGGGACAGTATACAATGAGCAGTTCTTC.